Below, 25 T cell receptor beta chains from the same sample are listed, as sequenced in a study of neurological immune-mediated disorders. MiXCR, applied by TCRdb to the 5' RACE reads, yields one record per CDR3 protein. The table shows 35,000 to 40,000 distinct CDR3 sequences, with around 10% occurring only once. Time point given: technical triplicate 1. The sequenced sample consisted of PBMCs. These receptors originate from a man aged 55 to 70 with HTLV-1-associated myelopathy (HAM/TSP).

This clonotype came up a few times. The gene calls are TRBV27 and TRBJ1-6; no firm D call. The V and J ends lost 5 bases and 6 bases respectively, with 14 bases between them. The CDR3 runs to 15 residues. Germline V lookup: CDR1 MNHEY, CDR2 SMNVEV (reference sequence). CDR3 coding DNA: TGTGCCAGCAGTCACGGGGTAGGAGGTAATTCACCCCTCCACTTT. Translation gives CASSHGVGGNSPLHF.

Many counts were recorded for this clonotype. The chain couples TRBV3-1 to TRBJ2-7, with D unresolved. This CDR3 spans 14 amino acids. V shed 8 bases and J shed 6 bases, with 20 bases lying between them. Germline V lookup: CDR1 LGHDT, CDR2 YNNKEL (reference sequence). Written as DNA, the CDR3 is TGTGCCAGCCAGTCGGCGCCAGGAGCACTCGAGCAGTACTTC. Protein: CASQSAPGALEQYF.

This sequence joins TRBV28 and TRBJ2-4; a weak D match, TRBD2 (6 bases). Germline CDR1 reads MDHEN; CDR2 reads SYDVKM. The germline V and J ends were trimmed by 6 bases and 8 bases, with 20 bases remaining between them. The CDR3 has 15 amino acids. The CDR3 is CASRYSGLLGDIQYF. CDR3 bases: TGTGCCAGCAGGTACTCGGGACTTCTCGGGGACATTCAGTACTTC.

This clonotype came up many times. The J gene is TRBJ2-3, the V gene TRBV3-1; D possibly corresponds to TRBD1 (7 bases). Per the germline V gene, CDR1 is LGHDT and CDR2 is YNNKEL (reference sequence). This CDR3 spans 16 amino acids. Trimming removed 4 bases from V and 5 bases from J, with 19 bases in between. This chain's CDR3 is CASSPATRGLRDTQYF. The CDR3 DNA follows: TGTGCCAGCAGCCCTGCGACTAGGGGGCTGCGAGATACGCAGTATTTT.

The chain recombines TRBV7-2 with TRBJ2-1; 9 bases align to TRBD2. CDR1 and CDR2 (germline): SGHTA, FQGNSA. The CDR3 is made up of 16 amino acids. With V trimmed by 5 bases and J by 3 bases, 8 bases remained unmatched. Written as DNA, the CDR3 is TGTGCCAGCAGCATTAGCGGGAGTGTACTCTACAATGAGCAGTTCTTC. Protein product: CASSISGSVLYNEQFF.

This clonotype was seen at least ten times. The rearrangement joins TRBV20-1 to TRBJ2-1, with D unclear. This CDR3 comprises 11 residues. CDR1 is DFQATT and CDR2 is SNEGSKA in the germline V gene (reference sequence). V lost 3 bases and J lost 9, with 9 bases in between. CDR3 loop: CSARVLGEQFF. The CDR3 nucleotides read TGCAGTGCTAGGGTATTAGGTGAGCAGTTCTTC.

Only a few counts were recorded for this clonotype. The chain uses TRBV12-3 or TRBV12-4 and TRBJ1-1; D is possibly TRBD1 (5 bases). The CDR3 consists of 13 residues. V was trimmed by 8 bases and J by 6 bases, leaving 16 bases between them. The CDR3 sequence: CASHITGAPEAFF. The CDR3 coding sequence is TGTGCCAGCCATATCACCGGGGCCCCTGAAGCTTTCTTT.

There are many counts of this clonotype. The V call is TRBV7-3, the J call TRBJ1-2, with TRBD1 identical over 8 bases. CDR3 length: 17 residues. V dropped 4 bases and J dropped 3; count of bases not matched to a gene: 13. The germline CDR1 and CDR2 sequences are SGHTA and FQGTGA. In DNA, the CDR3 is TGTGCCAGCAGCTCTAGGGCGGGGCAGGGGGCGGACTATGGCTACACCTTC. This codes for CASSSRAGQGADYGYTF.

The V and J genes are TRBV10-3 and TRBJ1-1; D remains unclear. CDR1 and CDR2 from the germline V gene are ENHRY and SYGVKD. This CDR3 spans 14 amino acids. Trimming removed 10 bases at V and 5 bases at J, with 20 bases between. Here the CDR3 reads CATVRYISGTEAFF. As DNA, the CDR3 is TGTGCCACCGTCCGGTACATAAGTGGTACTGAAGCTTTCTTT.

This clonotype showed up many times. This chain connects TRBV7-8 to TRBJ1-2, with a possible D match to TRBD1 (5 bases). V shed 5 bases and J shed 0 bases, with 10 bases lying between them. The germline CDR1 and CDR2 sequences are SGHVS and FQNEAQ. The CDR3 is made up of 14 amino acids. The CDR3 region is CASSRDVSNYGYTF. The DNA for the CDR3 is TGTGCCAGCAGCAGGGACGTCTCTAACTATGGCTACACCTTC.

The rearrangement joins TRBV20-1 to TRBJ2-1; 8 nucleotides align to TRBD2. From germline, CDR1 is DFQATT and CDR2 SNEGSKA (reference sequence). This CDR3 contains 12 residues. Germline trimming cut 6 bases from V and 7 bases from J; bases unmatched to any gene: 5. CDR3 sequence (DNA): TGCAGTGCCGGGAGGGGAGTAAATGAGCAGTTCTTC. It translates to CSAGRGVNEQFF.

This clonotype was observed many times. This chain's CDR3 is CASSAPTGTGTREQYF. CDR3 sequence (DNA): TGCGCCAGCAGCGCTCCAACCGGGACAGGGACGCGCGAGCAGTACTTC. The chain uses TRBV5-1 and TRBJ2-7; 9 bases match TRBD1. This CDR3 has 16 amino acids. V gave up 4 bases and J gave up 6 bases; unmatched junction bases: 14. The germline CDR1 and CDR2 sequences are SGHRS and YFSETQ. Looking up the rest from reference TRBV5-1 and TRBJ2-7 gives the full variable domain: KAGVTQTPRYLIKTRGQQVTLSCSPISGHRSVSWYQQTPGQGLQFLFEYFSETQRNKGNFPGRFSGRQFSNSRSEMNVSTLELGDSALYLCASSAPTGTGTREQYFGPGTRLTVT.

Many counts were recorded for this clonotype. The V call is TRBV28, the J call TRBJ2-3, with 14 bases fitting TRBD2. This CDR3 region has 18 residues. Germline V gene sequence: CDR1 MDHEN, CDR2 SYDVKM. The V gene end was trimmed by 4 bases and the J gene end by 4 bases; junction bases not matched to a gene: 10. The CDR3 reads CASSSLLRTSGRSDTQYF. The CDR3 DNA reads as TGTGCCAGCAGTTCCCTACTACGGACTAGCGGGAGGTCAGATACGCAGTATTTT.

The CDR3 sequence is CASAGQLMGGEQYF. Here the CDR3 DNA reads TGTGCCAGTGCCGGACAACTGATGGGCGGCGAGCAGTACTTC. The genes are TRBV19 and TRBJ2-7; weak D call: TRBD1 (5 bases). V shed 8 bases and J shed 6 bases, with 20 bases lying between them. CDR1 LNHDA and CDR2 SQIVND come from the germline V gene (reference sequence). CDR3 length: 14 amino acids.

On this clonotype: This sequence may be a read error, since a much larger clone differs from it by one base. The chain links TRBV7-7 to TRBJ2-5; D gene unclear. CDR1 and CDR2 (germline): SSHAT, FNYEAQ (reference sequence). This CDR3 contains 15 residues. The CDR3 DNA follows: TGTGCTAGCAACTTAGCCCCCCGGGTAGGAGAGACCCAGTACTTC. It specifies CASNLAPRVGETQYF.

This clonotype was detected many times. The chain employs TRBV3-1 and TRBJ2-2; 7 bases are shared with TRBD1. Germline values: CDR1 LGHDT, CDR2 YNNKEL (reference sequence). The ends lost 4 bases at V and 4 bases at J; junction bases unmatched: 6. This CDR3 contains 15 residues. CDR3 amino acids: CASSPRDSRTGELFF. The DNA of the CDR3 is TGTGCCAGCAGCCCCCGGGACAGCCGCACCGGGGAGCTGTTTTTT.

This clonotype has at least ten counts. The chain uses TRBV5-1 and TRBJ2-5, with TRBD1 matching over 9 bases. Germline V lookup: CDR1 SGHRS, CDR2 YFSETQ. V trimming: 3 bases; J trimming: 4 bases; junction bases outside the gene matches: 7. This CDR3 contains 15 residues. DNA of the CDR3: TGCGCCAGCAGCTGGACACAGGGGGCGGGAGAGACCCAGTACTTC. It is translated as CASSWTQGAGETQYF.

The gene calls are TRBV5-1 and TRBJ2-7; D unclear. Germline CDR1 is SGHRS and CDR2 is YFSETQ. This CDR3 is 16 amino acids long. V was trimmed by 0 bases and J by 6 bases, leaving 19 bases between them. CDR3 sequence reads: CASSLAAQLTGSEQYF. For the CDR3, the DNA is TGCGCCAGCAGCTTGGCGGCCCAATTAACGGGCTCCGAGCAGTACTTC.

This clonotype was observed at least ten times. The chain has TRBV20-1 and TRBJ2-1; the match to TRBD2 covers 8 bases. V shed 3 bases and J 5 bases; nucleotides not matched to a gene: 9. Germline assignment: CDR1 DFQATT and CDR2 SNEGSKA (reference sequence). The CDR3 runs to 15 residues. CDR3: CSASHGRAGNNEQFF. The CDR3 bases are TGCAGTGCTAGTCACGGGAGGGCCGGAAACAATGAGCAGTTCTTC.

Many counts were recorded for this clonotype. J is TRBJ2-5 and V is TRBV29-1, with 7 positions matching TRBD2. Germline V CDR1 and CDR2: SQVTM, ANQGSEA. V lost 6 bases and J lost 2; bases outside the gene matches: 9. This CDR3 has 14 residues. Here the CDR3 reads CSVLELANQETQYF. For the CDR3, the DNA is TGCAGCGTCTTAGAACTAGCGAATCAAGAGACCCAGTACTTC.

This clonotype was detected many times. One end of the junction is discordant with germline, which a read error may explain. The V call is TRBV5-1, the J call TRBJ2-1, with 10 positions matching TRBD1. Germline V gene data show CDR1 as SGHRS and CDR2 as YFSETQ. The CDR3 is 15 amino acids. Here the CDR3 reads CASSLGQGAYNEQFF. CDR3 bases: TGTGCCAGCAGCTTAGGACAGGGGGCCTACAATGAGCAGTTCTTC.

The chain joins TRBV6-5 to TRBJ2-1, with TRBD2 matching 11 bases. The V and J ends lost 5 bases and 9 bases, in that order; junction bases with no gene match: 9. The CDR3 runs 15 residues. Looked up from germline, CDR1 is MNHEY and CDR2 is SVGAGI. This CDR3 reads CASSKTSGSRGEQFF. Written as DNA, the CDR3 is TGTGCCAGCAGTAAAACTAGCGGGAGTAGGGGTGAGCAGTTCTTC.

This clonotype was observed at least ten times. J is TRBJ2-4 and V is TRBV11-2; D is unclear. The CDR3 sequence is 14 residues long. Between the trimmed V and J ends, which lost 6 bases and 5 bases, there was a span of 14 bases. Germline-derived CDR1 and CDR2 are SGHAT and FQNNGV. CDR3 loop: CASRPPGGQNIQYF. The DNA for the CDR3 is TGTGCCAGCAGACCTCCTGGTGGGCAAAACATTCAGTACTTC.

This clonotype was observed many times. This chain joins TRBV3-1 and TRBJ1-1, with a weak D call TRBD1 (6 bases). CDR1 and CDR2 from the germline V gene are LGHDT and YNNKEL (reference sequence). Trimming removed 4 bases at V and 2 bases at J, with 8 bases between. The CDR3 is 13 amino acids. Written as DNA, the CDR3 is TGTGCCAGCAGCCGGACAGTAAACACTGAAGCTTTCTTT. It specifies CASSRTVNTEAFF. The entire variable domain, with the rest obtained from reference TRBV3-1 and TRBJ1-1, is as follows: DTAVSQTPKYLVTQMGNDKSIKCEQNLGHDTMYWYKQDSKKFLKIMFSYNNKELIINETVPNRFSPKSPDKAHLNLHINSLELGDSAVYFCASSRTVNTEAFFGQGTRLTVV.

In its sample, this clonotype was seen many times. This chain links TRBV5-4 with TRBJ2-1; TRBD1 agrees at 9 bases. Unmatched junction bases numbered 8, after V lost 4 bases and J lost 3 bases. Germline loops: CDR1 SGHNT, CDR2 YYREEE (reference sequence). The CDR3 consists of 16 residues. The CDR3 loop is CASSRPTGQGYNEQFF. Here the CDR3 DNA reads TGTGCCAGCAGCCGACCCACGGGACAGGGCTACAATGAGCAGTTCTTC.